The 4 T cell receptor beta chains below come from one sample, sequenced in a study of blood T cell repertoires in COVID-19. Sequenced by immunoSEQ multiplex PCR; TCRdb stores in-frame clones only, minus some. The repertoire has some 300,000 clones, about nine tenths of them found once; the top ten carry 6% to 8%. Sequencing used peripheral blood. The receptors were gathered from a woman aged 50 to 65 with COVID-19, enrolled during active disease.

This rearrangement joins TRBV9 to TRBJ2-7, with TRBD2 matching 14 bases. The CDR3 totals 14 residues. V was clipped by 4 bases and J by 6 bases; unmatched bases: 3. From germline, CDR1 is SGDLS and CDR2 YYNGEE. The CDR3 protein is CASSPGLAGVEQYF. As DNA, the CDR3 is TGTGCCAGCAGCCCGGGACTAGCGGGAGTCGAGCAGTACTTC.

This chain joins TRBV19 and TRBJ1-5; maybe TRBD1 (6 bases). Trimming left V 4 bases short and J 0 bases short, with 13 bases between. This CDR3 has 16 residues. CDR1 is LNHDA and CDR2 is SQIVND in the germline V gene (reference sequence). The CDR3: CASSTSDRYSNQPQHF. CDR3 nucleotide sequence: TGTGCCAGTAGTACATCTGACAGGTATAGCAATCAGCCCCAGCATTTT.

The J gene is TRBJ1-1, the V gene TRBV6-1; D gene uncertain. This CDR3 region has 15 residues. Trimming left V 0 bases short and J 13 bases short, with 21 bases between. Germline V gene lookup returns CDR1 MNHNS and CDR2 SASEGT. The CDR3 region is CASSEAPPPSPSGFF. The DNA for the CDR3 is TGTGCCAGCAGTGAAGCCCCACCCCCAAGTCCCAGTGGTTTCTTT.

In its sample, this clone was seen a few times. The rearrangement uses TRBV5-4 and TRBJ2-2; D ambiguous. The V end lost 1 base, the J end lost 5 bases, and 12 bases lay between the germline ends. This CDR3 has 15 residues. The germline V gene encodes CDR1 SGHNT and CDR2 YYREEE (reference sequence). Here the CDR3 reads CASSLLSTLTGELFF. Written as DNA, the CDR3 is TGTGCCAGCAGCTTGCTTTCGACATTGACCGGGGAGCTGTTTTTT.